This T cell receptor (beta chain) comes out of a study of cytomegalovirus exposure and HLA in healthy donors. A multiplex PCR was run with 60 Vbeta primers and 13 Jbeta primers. Profiled with immunoSEQ multiplex PCR; TCRdb holds only in-frame clones, not every one. The sample lists approximately 100,000 clones; 79% were seen once. About this clone itself: Sequence at one end of the junction differs from germline and may be a read error.

The CDR3 has 11 amino acids. Germline CDR1 SEHNR, CDR2 FQNEAQ (reference sequence). This TCR was sampled from a female donor in good health and CMV-seropositive. Sequenced: PBMCs. This chain uses TRBV7-9 with TRBJ2-1, with 8 bases lining up with TRBD1. The CDR3 nucleotides read TGTTCCAGCAGCTTAGGACAGGGAGAGTTCTTC. It codes for CSSSLGQGEFF.